This T cell receptor (beta chain) was found in a study of regulatory T cells in long-lasting Graves disease. The V and J ends lost 0 bases and 5 bases respectively, with 7 bases between them. In germline, CDR1 is LGHDT, CDR2 YNNKEL (reference sequence). CDR3 size: 13 residues. Study-wide results and limits: Persistent cases favored TRBV28, TRBJ1-2 and TRBJ2-5. Researchers reported studying only peripheral blood, not thyroid tissue.

The time point here: newly diagnosed GD, antithyroid drugs for less than 3 months. Generation of the TCR library employed RNA extracted from PBMCs. This clonotype appeared a few times. Its antigen is not known. Building the TCR beta libraries relied on iRepertoire HTBI primers, and CDR3 regions underwent Arm-PCR. TCRdb ran MiXCR on the multiplex PCR reads and lists one entry per CDR3 protein. This sample has about 400,000 distinct CDR3 sequences, with roughly a sixth found just once. V usage is TRBV3-1 and J usage is TRBJ1-1; D call uncertain. This clonotype originated in a female donor with Graves disease. The sequencing used peripheral blood mononuclear cells (PBMCs), collected at new diagnosis, from a patient treated with antithyroid drugs. The CDR3 is CASSQDGETEAFF. The CDR3, as DNA: TGTGCCAGCAGCCAAGATGGGGAGACTGAAGCTTTCTTT.